What follows describes a single T cell receptor beta chain. Its specificity is not known. This entry is derived from a study of cytomegalovirus exposure and HLA in healthy donors. Per the germline V gene, CDR1 is SGHTA and CDR2 is FQGNSA. V gave up 6 bases and J gave up 5 bases; unmatched junction bases: 8. The CDR3 covers 14 residues. The study ran its PCR with 60 Vbeta and 13 Jbeta primers. This table comes from immunoSEQ multiplex PCR, and its TCRdb copy is limited to in-frame clones, with some not included. The profile shows 210,000 or so clones, over 60% of them singletons. Study outcomes and limitations: Rare TCR sequences dominated, though some public TCRs recurred in many donors. Listed as cytomegalovirus-associated were 164 TCR beta chains.

Sequenced: PBMCs. J is TRBJ2-5 and V is TRBV7-2; 8 bases are shared with TRBD1. The TCR sequence derives from a man aged 35-49 years in good health and CMV-seronegative. The CDR3 here is CASRPGQGRETQYF. In DNA form, the CDR3 reads TGTGCCAGCAGGCCAGGACAGGGTCGGGAGACCCAGTACTTC.